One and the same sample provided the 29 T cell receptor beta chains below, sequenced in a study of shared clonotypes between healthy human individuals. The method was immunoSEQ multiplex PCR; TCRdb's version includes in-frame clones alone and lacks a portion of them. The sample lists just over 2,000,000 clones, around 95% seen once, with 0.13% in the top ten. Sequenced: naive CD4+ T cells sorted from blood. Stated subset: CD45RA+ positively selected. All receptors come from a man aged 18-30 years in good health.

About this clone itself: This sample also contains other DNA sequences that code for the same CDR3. CDR3 amino acids: CASSASSSYEQYF. The CDR3 DNA reads as TGCGCCAGCAGTGCCAGCAGCTCCTACGAGCAGTACTTC. The chain is built from TRBV10-1 and TRBJ2-7; D uncertain. Germline CDR1 WNHNN, CDR2 SYGVQD (reference sequence). The ends were cut back, 4 bases at V and 0 bases at J, with 7 bases in the middle. The CDR3 has 13 amino acids.

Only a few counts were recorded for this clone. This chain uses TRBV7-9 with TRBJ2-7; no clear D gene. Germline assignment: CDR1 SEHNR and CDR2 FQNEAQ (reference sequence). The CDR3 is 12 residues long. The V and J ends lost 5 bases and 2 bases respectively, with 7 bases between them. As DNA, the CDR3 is TGTGCCAGCAGCGTCTACACCTACGAGCAGTACTTC. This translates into CASSVYTYEQYF.

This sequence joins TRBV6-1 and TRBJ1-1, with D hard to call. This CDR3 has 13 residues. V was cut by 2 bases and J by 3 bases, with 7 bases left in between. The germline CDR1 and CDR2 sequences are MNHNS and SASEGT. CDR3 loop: CASSEQAYTEAFF. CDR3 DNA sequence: TGTGCCAGCAGTGAACAGGCGTACACTGAAGCTTTCTTT.

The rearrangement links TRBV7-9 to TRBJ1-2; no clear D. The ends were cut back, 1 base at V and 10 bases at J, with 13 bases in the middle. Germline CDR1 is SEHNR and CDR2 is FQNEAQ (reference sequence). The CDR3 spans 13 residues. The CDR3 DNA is TGTGCCAGCAGCTTAGTCTCAGGAACGGACTACACCTTC. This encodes CASSLVSGTDYTF.

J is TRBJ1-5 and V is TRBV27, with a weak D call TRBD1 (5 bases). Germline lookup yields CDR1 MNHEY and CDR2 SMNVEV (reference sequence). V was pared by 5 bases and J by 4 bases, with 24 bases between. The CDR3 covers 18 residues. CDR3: CASSPFTLRGAKNQPQHF. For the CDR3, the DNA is TGTGCCAGCAGTCCCTTTACCCTTAGGGGCGCGAAAAATCAGCCCCAGCATTTT.

CDR3 sequence: CASSVVSGANSPLHF. The DNA of the CDR3 is TGTGCCAGCAGCGTAGTATCTGGGGCCAATTCACCCCTCCACTTT. The rearrangement joins TRBV9 to TRBJ1-6, with D possibly matching TRBD1 (5 bases). Germline CDR1 SGDLS, CDR2 YYNGEE. V was shortened by 0 bases and J by 7 bases, with 11 bases between the two germline ends. The CDR3 has 15 amino acids.

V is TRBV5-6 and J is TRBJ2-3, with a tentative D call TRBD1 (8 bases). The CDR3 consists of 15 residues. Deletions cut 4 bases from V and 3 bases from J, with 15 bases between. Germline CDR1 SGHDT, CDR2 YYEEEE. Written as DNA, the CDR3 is TGTGCCAGCAGCCGGACAGGGCGGGGGACAGATACGCAGTATTTT. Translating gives CASSRTGRGTDTQYF. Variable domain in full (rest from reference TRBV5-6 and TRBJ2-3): DAGVTQSPTHLIKTRGQQVTLRCSPKSGHDTVSWYQQALGQGPQFIFQYYEEEERQRGNFPDRFSGHQFPNYSSELNVNALLLGDSALYLCASSRTGRGTDTQYFGPGTRLTVL.

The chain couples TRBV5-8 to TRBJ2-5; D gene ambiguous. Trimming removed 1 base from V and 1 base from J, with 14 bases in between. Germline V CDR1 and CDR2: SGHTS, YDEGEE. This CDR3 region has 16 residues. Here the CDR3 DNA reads TGTGCCAGCAGCTTGTATCCCAGTTCCTTCCAAGAGACCCAGTACTTC. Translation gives CASSLYPSSFQETQYF. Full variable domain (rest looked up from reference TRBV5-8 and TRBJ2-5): EAGVTQSPTHLIKTRGQQATLRCSPISGHTSVYWYQQALGLGLQFLLWYDEGEERNRGNFPPRFSGRQFPNYSSELNVNALELEDSALYLCASSLYPSSFQETQYFGPGTRLLVL.

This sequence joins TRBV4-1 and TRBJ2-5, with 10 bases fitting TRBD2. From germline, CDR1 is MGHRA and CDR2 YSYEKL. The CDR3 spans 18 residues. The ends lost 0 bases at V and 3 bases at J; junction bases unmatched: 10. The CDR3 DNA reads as TGCGCCAGCAGCCAAGATACACTAGCGGGACCACTAGAAGAGACCCAGTACTTC. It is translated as CASSQDTLAGPLEETQYF.

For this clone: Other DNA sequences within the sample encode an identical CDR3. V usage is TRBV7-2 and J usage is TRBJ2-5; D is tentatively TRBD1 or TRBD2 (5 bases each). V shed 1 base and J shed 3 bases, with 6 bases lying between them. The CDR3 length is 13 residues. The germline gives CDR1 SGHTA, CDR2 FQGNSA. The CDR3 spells CASSLGGKETQYF. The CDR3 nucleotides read TGTGCCAGCAGCTTAGGGGGGAAAGAGACCCAGTACTTC. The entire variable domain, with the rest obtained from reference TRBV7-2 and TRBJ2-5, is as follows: GAGVSQSPSNKVTEKGKDVELRCDPISGHTALYWYRQSLGQGLEFLIYFQGNSAPDKSGLPSDRFSAERTGGSVSTLTIQRTQQEDSAVYLCASSLGGKETQYFGPGTRLLVL.

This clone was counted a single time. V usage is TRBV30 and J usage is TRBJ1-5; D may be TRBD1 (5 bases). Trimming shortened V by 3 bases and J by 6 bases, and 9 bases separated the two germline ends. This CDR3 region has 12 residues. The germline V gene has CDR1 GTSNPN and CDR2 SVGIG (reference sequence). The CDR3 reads CAWSRAGQPQHF. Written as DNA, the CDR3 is TGTGCCTGGAGCAGGGCCGGTCAGCCCCAGCATTTT.

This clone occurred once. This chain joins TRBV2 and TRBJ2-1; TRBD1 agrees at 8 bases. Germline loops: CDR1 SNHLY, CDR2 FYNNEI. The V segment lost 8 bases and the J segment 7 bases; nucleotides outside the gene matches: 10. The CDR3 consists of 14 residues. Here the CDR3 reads CASDGQGRENEQFF. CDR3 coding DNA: TGTGCCAGCGACGGACAGGGTAGAGAGAATGAGCAGTTCTTC.

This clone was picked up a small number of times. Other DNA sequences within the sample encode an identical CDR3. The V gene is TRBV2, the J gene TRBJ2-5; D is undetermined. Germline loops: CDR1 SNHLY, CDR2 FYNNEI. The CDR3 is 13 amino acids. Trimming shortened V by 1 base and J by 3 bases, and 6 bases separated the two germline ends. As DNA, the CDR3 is TGTGCCAGCAGTGAAGAACGGAAAGAGACCCAGTACTTC. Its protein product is CASSEERKETQYF.

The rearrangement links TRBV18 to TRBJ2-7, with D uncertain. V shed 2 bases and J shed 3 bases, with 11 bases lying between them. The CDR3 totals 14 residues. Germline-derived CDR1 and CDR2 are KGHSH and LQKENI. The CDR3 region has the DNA TGTGCCAGCTCACCATCTTTGGGTATCTACGAGCAGTACTTC. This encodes CASSPSLGIYEQYF.

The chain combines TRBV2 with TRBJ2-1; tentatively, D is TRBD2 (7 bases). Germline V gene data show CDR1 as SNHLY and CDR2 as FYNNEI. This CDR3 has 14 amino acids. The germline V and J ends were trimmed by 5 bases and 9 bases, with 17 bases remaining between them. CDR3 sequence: CASSSLRGASEQFF. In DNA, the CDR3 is TGTGCCAGCAGTTCCTTACGGGGGGCAAGTGAGCAGTTCTTC.

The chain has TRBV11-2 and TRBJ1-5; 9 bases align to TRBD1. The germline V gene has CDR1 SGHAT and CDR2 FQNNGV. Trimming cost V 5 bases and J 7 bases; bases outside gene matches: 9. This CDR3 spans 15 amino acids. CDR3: CASSRGTGRGQPQHF. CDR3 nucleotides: TGTGCCAGCAGCCGCGGGACAGGGAGGGGCCAGCCCCAGCATTTT.

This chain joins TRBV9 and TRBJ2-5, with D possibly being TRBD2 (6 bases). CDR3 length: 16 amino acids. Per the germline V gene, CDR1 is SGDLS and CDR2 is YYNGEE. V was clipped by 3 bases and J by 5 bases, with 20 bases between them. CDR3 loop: CASSAAGTGVRETQYF. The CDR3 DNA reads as TGTGCCAGCAGCGCCGCCGGGACTGGTGTCCGGGAGACCCAGTACTTC.

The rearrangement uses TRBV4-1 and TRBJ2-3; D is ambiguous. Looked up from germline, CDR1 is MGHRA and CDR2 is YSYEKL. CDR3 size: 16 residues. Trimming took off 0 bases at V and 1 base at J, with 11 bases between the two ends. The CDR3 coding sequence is TGCGCCAGCAGCCAAGAAGGTACCAAACGCACAGATACGCAGTATTTT. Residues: CASSQEGTKRTDTQYF.

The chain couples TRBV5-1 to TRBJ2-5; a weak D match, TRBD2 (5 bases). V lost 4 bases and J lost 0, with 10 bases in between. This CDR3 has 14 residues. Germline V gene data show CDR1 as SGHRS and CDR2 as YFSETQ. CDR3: CASSLTDYQETQYF. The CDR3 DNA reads TGCGCCAGCAGCCTGACGGACTACCAAGAGACCCAGTACTTC.

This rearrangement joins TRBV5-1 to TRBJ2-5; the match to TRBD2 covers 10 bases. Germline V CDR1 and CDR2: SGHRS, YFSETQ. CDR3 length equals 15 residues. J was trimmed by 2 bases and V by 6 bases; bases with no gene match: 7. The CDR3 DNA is TGCGCCAGCACCGTTACTAGCGGGGTACAAGAGACCCAGTACTTC. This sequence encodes CASTVTSGVQETQYF.

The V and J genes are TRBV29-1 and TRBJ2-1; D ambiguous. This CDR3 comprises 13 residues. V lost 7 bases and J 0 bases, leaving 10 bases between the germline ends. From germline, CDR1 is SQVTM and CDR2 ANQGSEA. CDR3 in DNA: TGCAGCGCCGGAACCATCTCCTACAATGAGCAGTTCTTC. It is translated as CSAGTISYNEQFF.

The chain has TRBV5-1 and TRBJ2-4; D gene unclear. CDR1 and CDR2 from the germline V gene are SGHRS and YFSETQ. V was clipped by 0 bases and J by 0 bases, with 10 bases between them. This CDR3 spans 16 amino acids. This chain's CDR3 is CASSLVSPEAKNIQYF. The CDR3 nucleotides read TGCGCCAGCAGCTTGGTCAGCCCCGAAGCCAAAAACATTCAGTACTTC.

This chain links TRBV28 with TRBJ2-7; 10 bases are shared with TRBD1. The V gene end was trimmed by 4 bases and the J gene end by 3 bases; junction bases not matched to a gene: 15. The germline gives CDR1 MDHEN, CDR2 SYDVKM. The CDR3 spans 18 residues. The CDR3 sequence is CASSSSRTGGEGGYEQYF. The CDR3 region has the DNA TGTGCCAGCAGTTCATCCCGGACAGGGGGTGAGGGTGGCTACGAGCAGTACTTC.

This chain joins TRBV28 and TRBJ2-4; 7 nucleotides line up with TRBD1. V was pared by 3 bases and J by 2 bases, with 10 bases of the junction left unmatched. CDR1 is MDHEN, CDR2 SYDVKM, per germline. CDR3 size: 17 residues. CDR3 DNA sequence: TGTGCCAGCAGTTTGGAGTCGGGACAGTCGACCAAAAACATTCAGTACTTC. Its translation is CASSLESGQSTKNIQYF.

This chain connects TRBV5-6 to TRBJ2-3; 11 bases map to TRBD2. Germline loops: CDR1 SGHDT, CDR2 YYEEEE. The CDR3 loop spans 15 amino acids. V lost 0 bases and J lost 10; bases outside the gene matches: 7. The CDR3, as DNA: TGTGCCAGCAGCTTGGTGGGACTAGCGGACCTAGCGCAGTATTTT. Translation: CASSLVGLADLAQYF. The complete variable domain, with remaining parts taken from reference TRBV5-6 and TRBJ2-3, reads DAGVTQSPTHLIKTRGQQVTLRCSPKSGHDTVSWYQQALGQGPQFIFQYYEEEERQRGNFPDRFSGHQFPNYSSELNVNALLLGDSALYLCASSLVGLADLAQYFGPGTRLTVL.

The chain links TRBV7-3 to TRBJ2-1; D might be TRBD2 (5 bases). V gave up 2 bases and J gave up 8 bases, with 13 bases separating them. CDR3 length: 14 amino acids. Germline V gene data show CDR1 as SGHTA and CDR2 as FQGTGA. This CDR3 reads CASSLAQEEDEQFF. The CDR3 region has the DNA TGTGCCAGCAGCTTAGCCCAGGAGGAGGATGAGCAGTTCTTC.

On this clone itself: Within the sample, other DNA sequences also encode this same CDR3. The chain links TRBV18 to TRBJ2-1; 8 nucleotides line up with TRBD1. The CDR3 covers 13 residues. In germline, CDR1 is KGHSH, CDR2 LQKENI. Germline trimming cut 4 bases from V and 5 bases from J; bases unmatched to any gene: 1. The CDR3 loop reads CASSRTGNNEQFF. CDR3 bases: TGTGCCAGCTCACGGACAGGGAACAATGAGCAGTTCTTC.

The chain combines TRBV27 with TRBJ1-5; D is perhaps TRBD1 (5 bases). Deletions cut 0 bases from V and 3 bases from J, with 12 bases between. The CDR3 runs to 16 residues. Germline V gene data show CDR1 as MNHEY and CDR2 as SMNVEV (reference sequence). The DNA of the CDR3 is TGTGCCAGCAGTTTATCGACTACCGGGGCCAATCAGCCCCAGCATTTT. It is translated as CASSLSTTGANQPQHF.

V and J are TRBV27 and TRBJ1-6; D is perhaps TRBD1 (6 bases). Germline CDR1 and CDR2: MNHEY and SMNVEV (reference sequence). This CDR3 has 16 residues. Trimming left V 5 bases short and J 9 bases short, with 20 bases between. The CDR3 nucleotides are TGTGCCAGCAGTCCTTCAGGGGCCCTACCGGGTTCACCCCTCCACTTT. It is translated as CASSPSGALPGSPLHF.